This TCR beta chain is from a study of T cell responses to AZD1222 COVID-19 vaccine. V gave up 3 bases and J gave up 6 bases, with 14 bases separating them. The CDR3 has 15 residues. CDR1 LGHNA and CDR2 YNFKEQ come from the germline V gene. Generated by immunoSEQ multiplex PCR, the TCRdb table keeps only in-frame clones and is missing some. The sample shows over 130,000 clones, almost 90% of them seen only once. The sample consisted of peripheral blood, taken on day 0 of AZD1222 vaccination. The gene calls are TRBV4-2 and TRBJ1-4; perhaps TRBD1 as D (5 bases). The sequence was obtained from an adult in good health. CDR3 in DNA: TGTGCCAGCAGCCACCAACAGGCGGAATATGAAAAACTGTTTTTT. Its protein product is CASSHQQAEYEKLFF.